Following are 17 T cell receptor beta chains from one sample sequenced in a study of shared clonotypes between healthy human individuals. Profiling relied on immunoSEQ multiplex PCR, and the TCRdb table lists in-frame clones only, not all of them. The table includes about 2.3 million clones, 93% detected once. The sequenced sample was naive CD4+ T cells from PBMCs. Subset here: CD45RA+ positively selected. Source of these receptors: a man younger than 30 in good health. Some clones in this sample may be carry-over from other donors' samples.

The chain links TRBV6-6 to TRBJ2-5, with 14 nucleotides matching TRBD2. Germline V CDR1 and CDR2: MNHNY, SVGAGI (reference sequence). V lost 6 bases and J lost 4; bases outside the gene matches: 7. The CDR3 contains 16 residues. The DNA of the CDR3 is TGTGCCAGCAGCCAGCGACTAGCGGGGGGGAGAGAGACCCAGTACTTC. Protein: CASSQRLAGGRETQYF.

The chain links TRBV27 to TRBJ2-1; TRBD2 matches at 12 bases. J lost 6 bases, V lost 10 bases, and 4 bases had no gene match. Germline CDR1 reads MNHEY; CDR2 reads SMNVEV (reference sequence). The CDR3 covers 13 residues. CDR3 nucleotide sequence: TGTGCCACCAGGACTAGCGGGACCAATGAGCAGTTCTTC. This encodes CATRTSGTNEQFF.

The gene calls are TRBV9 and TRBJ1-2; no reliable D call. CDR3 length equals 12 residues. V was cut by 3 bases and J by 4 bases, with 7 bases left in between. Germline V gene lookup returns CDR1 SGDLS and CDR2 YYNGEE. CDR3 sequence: CASSAGLYGYTF. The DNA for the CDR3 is TGTGCCAGCAGCGCCGGGCTCTATGGCTACACCTTC.

In DNA form, the CDR3 reads TGCGCCAGCAGCTTTACCGAAGAGGTAACCGGGGAGCTGTTTTTT. Protein sequence: CASSFTEEVTGELFF. The rearrangement uses TRBV5-1 and TRBJ2-2, with unresolved D. CDR1 and CDR2 (germline): SGHRS, YFSETQ. CDR3 length equals 15 residues. Trimming cost V 2 bases and J 5 bases, with 13 bases left between them.

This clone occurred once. CDR3 amino acids: CASSLTSGKSYEQYF. In DNA form, the CDR3 reads TGTGCCAGCAGCTTAACTAGCGGGAAAAGCTACGAGCAGTACTTC. The chain has TRBV11-1 and TRBJ2-7, with 10 bases lining up with TRBD2. The V and J ends lost 2 bases and 3 bases, in that order; junction bases with no gene match: 4. The CDR3 spans 15 residues. Per the germline V gene, CDR1 is SGHAT and CDR2 is FQDESV (reference sequence).

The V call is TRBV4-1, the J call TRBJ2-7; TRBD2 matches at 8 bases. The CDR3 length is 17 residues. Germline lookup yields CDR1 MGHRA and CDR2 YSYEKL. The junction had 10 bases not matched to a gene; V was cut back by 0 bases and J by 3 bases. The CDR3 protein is CASSQEQTGRAFYEQYF. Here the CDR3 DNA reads TGCGCCAGCAGCCAAGAGCAAACCGGGAGGGCCTTCTACGAGCAGTACTTC.

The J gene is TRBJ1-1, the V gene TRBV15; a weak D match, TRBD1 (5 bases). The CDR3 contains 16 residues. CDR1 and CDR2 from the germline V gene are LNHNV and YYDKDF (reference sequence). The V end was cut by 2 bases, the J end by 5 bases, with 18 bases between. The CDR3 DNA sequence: TGTGCCACCAGCAGAACAGGCTCGCCGAGTGGGACTGAAGCTTTCTTT. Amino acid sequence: CATSRTGSPSGTEAFF. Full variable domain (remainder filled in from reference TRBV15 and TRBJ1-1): DAMVIQNPRYQVTQFGKPVTLSCSQTLNHNVMYWYQQKSSQAPKLLFHYYDKDFNNEADTPDNFQSRRPNTSFCFLDIRSPGLGDTAMYLCATSRTGSPSGTEAFFGQGTRLTVV.

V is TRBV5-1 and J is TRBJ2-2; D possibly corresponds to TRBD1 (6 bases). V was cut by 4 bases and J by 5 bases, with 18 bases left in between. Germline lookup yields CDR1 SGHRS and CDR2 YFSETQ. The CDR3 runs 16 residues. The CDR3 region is CASSAVGTPGTGELFF. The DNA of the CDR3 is TGCGCCAGCAGCGCGGTGGGGACACCAGGGACCGGGGAGCTGTTTTTT.

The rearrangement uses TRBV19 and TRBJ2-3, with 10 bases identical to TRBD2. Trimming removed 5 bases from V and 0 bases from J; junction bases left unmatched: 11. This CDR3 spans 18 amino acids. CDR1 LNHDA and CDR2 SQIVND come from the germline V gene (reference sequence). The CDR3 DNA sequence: TGTGCCAGTAGTCTTACCTCCCAGACTAGCGGGAGCACAGATACGCAGTATTTT. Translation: CASSLTSQTSGSTDTQYF.

The DNA for the CDR3 is TGTGCCAGCAGTGAAGCTAGTGGAGGGACAGGGGGTATCAGGGAGCTGTTTTTT. It specifies CASSEASGGTGGIRELFF. This chain uses TRBV6-1 with TRBJ2-2; 11 bases line up with TRBD1. The CDR3 loop spans 18 amino acids. The junction had 12 bases not matched to a gene; V was cut back by 0 bases and J by 9 bases. Germline V CDR1 and CDR2: MNHNS, SASEGT.

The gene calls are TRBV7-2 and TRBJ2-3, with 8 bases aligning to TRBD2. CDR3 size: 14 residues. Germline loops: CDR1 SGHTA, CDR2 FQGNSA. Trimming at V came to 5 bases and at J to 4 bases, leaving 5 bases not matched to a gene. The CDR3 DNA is TGTGCCAGCAGCCCCTTAGCGGGACCAGATACGCAGTATTTT. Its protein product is CASSPLAGPDTQYF. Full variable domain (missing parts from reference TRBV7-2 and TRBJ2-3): GAGVSQSPSNKVTEKGKDVELRCDPISGHTALYWYRQSLGQGLEFLIYFQGNSAPDKSGLPSDRFSAERTGGSVSTLTIQRTQQEDSAVYLCASSPLAGPDTQYFGPGTRLTVL.

The CDR3 nucleotides are TGTGCCAGCAAGGGCAATCAGCCCCAGCATTTT. This encodes CASKGNQPQHF. J is TRBJ1-5 and V is TRBV2; D remains unclear. The CDR3 contains 11 residues. The V gene lost 7 bases and the J gene lost 2 bases, with 3 bases spanning the gap. Germline lookup yields CDR1 SNHLY and CDR2 FYNNEI.

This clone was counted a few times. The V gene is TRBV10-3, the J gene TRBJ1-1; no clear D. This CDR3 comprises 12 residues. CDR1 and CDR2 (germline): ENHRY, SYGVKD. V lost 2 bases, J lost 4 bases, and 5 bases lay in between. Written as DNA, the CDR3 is TGTGCCATCAGTGAGACGGCCACTGAAGCTTTCTTT. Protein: CAISETATEAFF.

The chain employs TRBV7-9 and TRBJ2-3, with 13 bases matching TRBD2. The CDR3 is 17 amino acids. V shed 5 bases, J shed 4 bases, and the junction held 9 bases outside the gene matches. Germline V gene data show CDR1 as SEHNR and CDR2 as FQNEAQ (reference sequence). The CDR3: CASSPRRTSGSADTQYF. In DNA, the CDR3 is TGTGCCAGCAGCCCACGCCGGACTAGCGGGAGTGCAGATACGCAGTATTTT.

This chain's CDR3 is CASSQYRIEAFF. As DNA, the CDR3 is TGTGCCAGCAGCCAGTACAGGATTGAAGCTTTCTTT. The chain has TRBV11-2 and TRBJ1-1; a weak D match, TRBD1 (5 bases). This CDR3 comprises 12 residues. Germline V gene lookup returns CDR1 SGHAT and CDR2 FQNNGV. Trimming took 5 bases from V and 7 from J, leaving 11 bases between them.

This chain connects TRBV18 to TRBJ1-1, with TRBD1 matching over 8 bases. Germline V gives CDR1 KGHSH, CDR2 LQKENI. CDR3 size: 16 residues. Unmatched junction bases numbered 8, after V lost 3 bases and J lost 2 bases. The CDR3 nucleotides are TGTGCCAGCTCACCGATAACCACAGGGGGTAACACTGAAGCTTTCTTT. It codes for CASSPITTGGNTEAFF.

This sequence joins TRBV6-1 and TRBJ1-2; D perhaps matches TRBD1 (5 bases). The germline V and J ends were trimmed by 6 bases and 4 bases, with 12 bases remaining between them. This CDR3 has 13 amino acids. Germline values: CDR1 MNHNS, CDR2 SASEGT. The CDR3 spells CASRPQVTYGYTF. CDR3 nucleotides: TGTGCCAGCAGGCCACAGGTCACCTATGGCTACACCTTC.